This T cell receptor (beta chain) originates from a study of Graves' ophthalmopathy and Graves' hyperthyroidism. Researchers took RNA transcripts and amplified TCR beta CDR3 regions from them. The authors performed first-round RT-PCR with HTBI primers and then a second-round multiplex PCR. From the multiplex PCR reads, TCRdb called clonotypes with MiXCR, one entry per CDR3 protein. This table holds just over 400,000 distinct CDR3 sequences, more than 20% found once. The sequence came from a woman aged 18 to 35 with stable Graves' hyperthyroidism. The sequenced material came from peripheral blood.

CDR3 nucleotide sequence: TGTGCCAGCAGCCCTGTAAACAGGGGTGAGACCCAGTACTTC. Amino acid sequence: CASSPVNRGETQYF. The V and J genes are TRBV12-3 or TRBV12-4 and TRBJ2-5, with 7 nucleotides matching TRBD1. The CDR3 spans 14 residues. The V segment lost 6 bases and the J segment 5 bases; nucleotides outside the gene matches: 9.